These 29 T cell receptor beta chains were sequenced from one sample in a study of T cells after yellow fever vaccination. TCRdb re-derived calls from the 5' RACE reads in MiXCR, one entry per CDR3 protein. The sample gives 200,000 to 250,000 distinct CDR3 sequences, approximately 3% of which show up once; 3.2% is in the top ten. The sequenced sample was CD4+ T cells sorted from PBMCs, obtained 10 days after the yellow fever booster vaccination. These receptors were obtained from a man aged 18 to 29 who received the YFV17D yellow fever vaccine.

Many counts were recorded for this clonotype. This chain's CDR3 is CASSPGAGYTF. The CDR3 DNA is TGTGCCAGCAGCCCGGGGGCTGGCTACACCTTC. The chain is built from TRBV6-5 and TRBJ1-2; maybe TRBD1 (6 bases). This CDR3 is built from 11 residues. CDR1 and CDR2 (germline): MNHEY, SVGAGI. V lost 6 bases and J 7 bases, leaving 9 bases between the germline ends.

In this sample, this clonotype turned up many times. The V call is TRBV4-1, the J call TRBJ1-1; weak D call: TRBD1 (6 bases). Germline values: CDR1 MGHRA, CDR2 YSYEKL. There are 17 residues in the CDR3. V was pared by 2 bases and J by 4 bases, with 20 bases between. The CDR3 nucleotides read TGCGCCAGCAGCCAATTTGCCCAAGGGAGGGGGGGCACTGAAGCTTTCTTT. Residues: CASSQFAQGRGGTEAFF.

At least ten counts were recorded for this clonotype. The genes are TRBV6-6 and TRBJ2-6, with TRBD2 identical over 7 bases. Germline V gene lookup returns CDR1 MNHNY and CDR2 SVGAGI (reference sequence). This CDR3 is 16 amino acids long. J lost 1 base, V lost 0 bases, and 0 bases had no gene match. CDR3 amino acids: CASSYSGGSGANVLTF. CDR3 bases: TGTGCCAGCAGTTACTCGGGGGGGTCTGGGGCCAACGTCCTGACTTTC.

This clonotype was counted ten times or more. The chain recombines TRBV11-1 with TRBJ2-1, with D perhaps TRBD1 (5 bases). Germline V gene data show CDR1 as SGHAT and CDR2 as FQDESV (reference sequence). Between the trimmed V and J ends, which lost 4 bases and 10 bases, there was a span of 11 bases. This CDR3 is built from 12 residues. The CDR3 loop reads CASSSDSAEQFF. In nucleotides, the CDR3 is TGTGCCAGCAGCTCCGACAGCGCCGAGCAGTTCTTC. Full variable domain (remainder filled in from reference TRBV11-1 and TRBJ2-1): EAEVAQSPRYKITEKSQAVAFWCDPISGHATLYWYRQILGQGPELLVQFQDESVVDDSQLPKDRFSAERLKGVDSTLKIQPAELGDSAMYLCASSSDSAEQFFGPGTRLTVL.

This clonotype was counted a few times. DNA for the CDR3: TGTGCCAGCAGGGCGGGGGGCCTGAATGAGCAGTTCTTC. This encodes CASRAGGLNEQFF. The V gene is TRBV2, the J gene TRBJ2-1, with 8 bases identical to TRBD2. The J segment lost 7 bases and the V segment lost 6 bases, leaving 5 bases of the junction unmatched. The germline V gene has CDR1 SNHLY and CDR2 FYNNEI. CDR3 length: 13 residues.

The chain combines TRBV28 with TRBJ2-7, with TRBD2 matching over 8 bases. Germline values: CDR1 MDHEN, CDR2 SYDVKM. This CDR3 has 15 residues. V was clipped by 5 bases and J by 0 bases; unmatched bases: 6. The CDR3 loop is CASSPAGGTSYEQYF. The CDR3 nucleotides are TGTGCCAGCAGTCCGGCGGGGGGCACCTCCTACGAGCAGTACTTC.

Many counts were recorded for this clonotype. The rearrangement links TRBV30 to TRBJ2-2, with D perhaps TRBD1 or TRBD2 (6 bases each). The V gene lost 2 bases and the J gene lost 7 bases, with 11 bases spanning the gap. CDR1 GTSNPN and CDR2 SVGIG come from the germline V gene (reference sequence). This CDR3 spans 13 amino acids. The CDR3 is CAWSRGAGGELFF. The DNA for the CDR3 is TGTGCCTGGAGTAGGGGGGCAGGCGGGGAGCTGTTTTTT.

This clonotype was seen many times. CDR3 residues: CASSRSLAGGLNEQYF. CDR3 nucleotide sequence: TGTGCCAGCAGTCGTTCCCTAGCGGGGGGGCTGAACGAGCAGTACTTC. The chain uses TRBV6-5 and TRBJ2-7, with 12 bases aligning to TRBD2. The germline V gene has CDR1 MNHEY and CDR2 SVGAGI. The V gene end was trimmed by 5 bases and the J gene end by 5 bases; junction bases not matched to a gene: 10. This CDR3 has 16 residues.

The V and J genes are TRBV19 and TRBJ2-6; D not certain. The CDR3 extends over 15 amino acids. V dropped 5 bases and J dropped 1 base, with 9 bases sitting between them. From germline, CDR1 is LNHDA and CDR2 SQIVND (reference sequence). As DNA, the CDR3 is TGTGCCAGTAGTGTGACCTCGTCTGGGGCCAACGTCCTGACTTTC. It encodes CASSVTSSGANVLTF.

This chain connects TRBV7-2 to TRBJ1-6; D is unresolved. The CDR3 length is 14 residues. The germline V gene encodes CDR1 SGHTA and CDR2 FQGNSA. V lost 5 bases and J 6 bases, leaving 11 bases between the germline ends. For the CDR3, the DNA is TGTGCCAGCAGCCCCGGTCAGCGTAATTCACCCCTCCACTTT. Translation: CASSPGQRNSPLHF.

This clonotype has ten or more counts. The chain is built from TRBV5-6 and TRBJ2-3; TRBD1 aligns across 7 bases. CDR1 and CDR2 from the germline V gene are SGHDT and YYEEEE. This CDR3 region has 14 residues. J gave up 0 bases and V 4 bases, and 2 bases lay outside the gene matches. CDR3 in DNA: TGTGCCAGCAGCCGACAGGGAAGCACAGATACGCAGTATTTT. It specifies CASSRQGSTDTQYF.

Many counts were recorded for this clonotype. This chain joins TRBV6-2 or TRBV6-3 and TRBJ1-4, with TRBD1 as a possible D gene (5 bases). Germline CDR1 reads MNHEY; CDR2 reads SVGEGT. The V end lost 6 bases, the J end lost 0 bases, and 8 bases lay between the germline ends. CDR3 length equals 14 residues. The DNA of the CDR3 is TGTGCCAGCAGGAGGACAACAACTAATGAAAAACTGTTTTTT. Its protein product is CASRRTTTNEKLFF.

V and J are TRBV7-2 and TRBJ2-2, with 10 bases lining up with TRBD2. Germline loops: CDR1 SGHTA, CDR2 FQGNSA. The CDR3 is 16 residues long. V gave up 6 bases and J gave up 3 bases; unmatched junction bases: 7. The CDR3 loop is CASRPLAGAYTGELFF. CDR3 coding DNA: TGTGCCAGCAGACCGCTAGCGGGGGCCTACACCGGGGAGCTGTTTTTT.

This sequence joins TRBV29-1 and TRBJ2-1; 7 nucleotides match TRBD2. The CDR3 runs to 14 residues. From germline, CDR1 is SQVTM and CDR2 ANQGSEA. After removal of 6 bases from V and 4 bases from J, the junction contained 9 bases not matched to a gene. The CDR3 DNA is TGCAGCGTCGCGGGGGTGCGGAGGTACAATGAGCAGTTCTTC. Its protein is CSVAGVRRYNEQFF.

This chain's CDR3 is CASSAVGQGASGANVLTF. The CDR3 DNA reads TGTGCCAGCAGCGCAGTCGGGCAGGGGGCGTCCGGGGCCAACGTCCTGACTTTC. The rearrangement joins TRBV7-6 to TRBJ2-6, with 8 bases lining up with TRBD1. From germline, CDR1 is SGHVS and CDR2 FNYEAQ. J was trimmed by 4 bases and V by 5 bases; bases with no gene match: 13. The CDR3 extends over 18 amino acids. The entire variable domain, with the rest obtained from reference TRBV7-6 and TRBJ2-6, is as follows: GAGVSQSPRYKVTKRGQDVALRCDPISGHVSLYWYRQALGQGPEFLTYFNYEAQQDKSGLPNDRFSAERPEGSISTLTIQRTEQRDSAMYRCASSAVGQGASGANVLTFGAGSRLTVL.

This rearrangement joins TRBV10-3 to TRBJ2-7; 10 positions agree with TRBD1. This CDR3 is built from 15 residues. The V segment lost 8 bases and the J segment 6 bases; nucleotides outside the gene matches: 13. CDR1 and CDR2 (germline): ENHRY, SYGVKD. CDR3 in DNA: TGTGCCATCCGAACTCCGGGACAGGGGTTTGGCGAGCAGTACTTC. Amino acid sequence: CAIRTPGQGFGEQYF.

This chain links TRBV7-2 with TRBJ2-5; no clear D. The germline CDR1 and CDR2 sequences are SGHTA and FQGNSA. Trimming removed 3 bases from V and 2 bases from J, with 7 bases in between. This CDR3 comprises 13 residues. DNA of the CDR3: TGTGCCAGCAGCTTCTTACAGCAAGAGACCCAGTACTTC. Translating gives CASSFLQQETQYF.

Only a few counts were recorded for this clonotype. The chain links TRBV6-1 to TRBJ1-5; possible D gene TRBD1, 5 bases. Germline CDR1 reads MNHNS; CDR2 reads SASEGT. The CDR3 consists of 14 residues. Trimming left V 6 bases short and J 6 bases short, with 15 bases between. Here the CDR3 reads CASRIRGGGQPQHF. As DNA, the CDR3 is TGTGCCAGCAGGATTAGGGGAGGAGGTCAGCCCCAGCATTTT.

The CDR3: CASSYQGAQPQHF. In DNA, the CDR3 is TGTGCCAGCAGTTACCAGGGCGCCCAGCCCCAGCATTTT. The genes are TRBV6-2 or TRBV6-3 and TRBJ1-5; D is perhaps TRBD1 (5 bases). Germline CDR1 and CDR2: MNHEY and SVGEGT. This CDR3 has 13 residues. Trimming stripped 2 bases from V and 7 bases from J, with 9 bases between.

This clonotype appeared many times. V usage is TRBV4-1 and J usage is TRBJ2-3; no definite D call. The CDR3 extends over 16 amino acids. V was trimmed by 1 base and J by 0 bases, leaving 11 bases between them. CDR1 and CDR2 (germline): MGHRA, YSYEKL. In nucleotides, the CDR3 is TGCGCCAGCAGCCAAGTCAACCTAGTGAGCACAGATACGCAGTATTTT. Translation: CASSQVNLVSTDTQYF.

In its sample, this clonotype was seen a few times. The chain combines TRBV29-1 with TRBJ2-5; D uncertain. The V and J ends lost 2 bases and 1 base respectively, with 5 bases between them. The CDR3 extends over 12 amino acids. Looked up from germline, CDR1 is SQVTM and CDR2 is ANQGSEA. The CDR3 sequence is CSVERSQETQYF. CDR3 sequence (DNA): TGCAGCGTTGAACGTTCCCAAGAGACCCAGTACTTC.

The J gene is TRBJ2-3, the V gene TRBV5-1; TRBD1 aligns across 7 bases. Germline CDR1 reads SGHRS; CDR2 reads YFSETQ. The length of the CDR3 is 15 residues. Germline trimming cut 1 base from V and 2 bases from J; bases unmatched to any gene: 4. CDR3 sequence: CASSLLQGSTDTQYF. Written as DNA, the CDR3 is TGCGCCAGCAGCTTGTTACAGGGGTCCACAGATACGCAGTATTTT.

This clonotype was detected a few times. The chain joins TRBV9 to TRBJ2-1, with D possibly TRBD2 on 6 matching bases. The CDR3 is made up of 15 amino acids. Germline V lookup: CDR1 SGDLS, CDR2 YYNGEE. The germline V and J ends were trimmed by 0 bases and 4 bases, with 11 bases remaining between them. This CDR3 is CASSVAGDLYNEQFF. The CDR3, as DNA: TGTGCCAGCAGCGTAGCGGGGGACTTATACAATGAGCAGTTCTTC.

This clonotype came up a few times. This sequence joins TRBV6-2 or TRBV6-3 and TRBJ2-7; D uncertain. CDR1 is MNHEY, CDR2 SVGEGT, per germline. This CDR3 is 14 amino acids long. The germline V and J ends were trimmed by 0 bases and 0 bases, with 6 bases remaining between them. The CDR3 region is CASSYSPGSYEQYV. The DNA of the CDR3 is TGTGCCAGCAGTTACTCACCGGGCTCCTACGAGCAGTACGTC.

In its sample, this clonotype was seen a few times. The chain employs TRBV5-1 and TRBJ1-2; TRBD1 is a possible D gene (5 bases). This CDR3 has 16 residues. Germline V lookup: CDR1 SGHRS, CDR2 YFSETQ. V gave up 4 bases and J gave up 7 bases, with 23 bases separating them. The chain's CDR3 is CASSHTPDRVRSGYTF. CDR3 sequence (DNA): TGCGCCAGCAGCCATACGCCTGACAGAGTTCGTAGTGGCTACACCTTC.

At least ten counts were recorded for this clonotype. The V gene is TRBV15, the J gene TRBJ1-1; D is uncertain. V was trimmed by 4 bases and J by 0 bases, leaving 6 bases between them. The CDR3 runs to 13 residues. Germline CDR1 and CDR2: LNHNV and YYDKDF (reference sequence). The CDR3 DNA reads TGTGCCACCAGCACCACCATGAACACTGAAGCTTTCTTT. It yields the protein CATSTTMNTEAFF. The full variable domain, with the rest looked up from reference TRBV15 and TRBJ1-1, is DAMVIQNPRYQVTQFGKPVTLSCSQTLNHNVMYWYQQKSSQAPKLLFHYYDKDFNNEADTPDNFQSRRPNTSFCFLDIRSPGLGDTAMYLCATSTTMNTEAFFGQGTRLTVV.

This clonotype occurred many times. The chain carries TRBV10-3 and TRBJ1-2; D uncertain. This CDR3 has 15 residues. The V and J ends lost 3 bases and 5 bases respectively, with 16 bases between them. CDR1 is ENHRY and CDR2 is SYGVKD in the germline V gene. The CDR3 spells CAISEGPGPFYGYTF. DNA for the CDR3: TGTGCCATCAGTGAAGGTCCCGGTCCATTTTATGGCTACACCTTC.

This clonotype showed up many times. The chain couples TRBV5-1 to TRBJ2-2; D is undetermined. There are 14 residues in the CDR3. Germline CDR1 SGHRS, CDR2 YFSETQ. Trimming removed 0 bases from V and 5 bases from J, with 8 bases in between. The chain's CDR3 is CASSLDRPTGELFF. CDR3 sequence (DNA): TGCGCCAGCAGCTTGGACAGACCGACCGGGGAGCTGTTTTTT. Looking up the rest from reference TRBV5-1 and TRBJ2-2 gives the full variable domain: KAGVTQTPRYLIKTRGQQVTLSCSPISGHRSVSWYQQTPGQGLQFLFEYFSETQRNKGNFPGRFSGRQFSNSRSEMNVSTLELGDSALYLCASSLDRPTGELFFGEGSRLTVL.

This clonotype was recorded a few times. The chain combines TRBV24-1 with TRBJ1-5; 7 bases match TRBD1. This CDR3 has 16 residues. CDR1 is KGHDR, CDR2 SFDVKD, per germline. After removal of 2 bases from V and 4 bases from J, the junction contained 7 bases not matched to a gene. The CDR3 coding sequence is TGTGCCACCAGTGATTCTAGGACAGGCGCTAATCAGCCCCAGCATTTT. The encoded protein is CATSDSRTGANQPQHF.